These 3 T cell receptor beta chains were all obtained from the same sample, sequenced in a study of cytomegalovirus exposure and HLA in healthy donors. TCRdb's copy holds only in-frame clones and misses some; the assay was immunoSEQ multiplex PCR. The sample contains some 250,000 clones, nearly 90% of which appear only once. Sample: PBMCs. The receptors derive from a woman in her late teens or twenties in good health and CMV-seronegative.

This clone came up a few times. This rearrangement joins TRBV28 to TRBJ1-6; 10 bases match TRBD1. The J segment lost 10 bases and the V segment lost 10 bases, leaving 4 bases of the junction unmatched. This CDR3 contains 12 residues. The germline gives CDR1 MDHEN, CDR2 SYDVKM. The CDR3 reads CAILGQGSPLHF. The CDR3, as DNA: TGTGCCATCCTGGGACAGGGGTCACCCCTCCACTTT.

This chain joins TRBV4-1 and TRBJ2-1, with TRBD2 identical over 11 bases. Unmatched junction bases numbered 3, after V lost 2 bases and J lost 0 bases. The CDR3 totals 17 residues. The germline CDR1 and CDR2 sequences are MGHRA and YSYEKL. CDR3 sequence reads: CASSQLSGGASYNEQFF. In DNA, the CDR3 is TGCGCCAGCAGCCAACTTAGCGGGGGGGCCTCCTACAATGAGCAGTTCTTC.

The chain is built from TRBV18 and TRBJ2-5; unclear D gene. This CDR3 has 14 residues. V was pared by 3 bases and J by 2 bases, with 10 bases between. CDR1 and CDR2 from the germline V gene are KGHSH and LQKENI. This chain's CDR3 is CASSPRRGQETQYF. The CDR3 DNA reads TGTGCCAGCTCACCGCGGCGAGGACAAGAGACCCAGTACTTC. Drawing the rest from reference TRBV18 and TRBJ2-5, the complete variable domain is NAGVMQNPRHLVRRRGQEARLRCSPMKGHSHVYWYRQLPEEGLKFMVYLQKENIIDESGMPKERFSAEFPKEGPSILRIQQVVRGDSAAYFCASSPRRGQETQYFGPGTRLLVL.